These 30 T cell receptor beta chains originate from one sample sequenced in a study of blood T cell repertoires in COVID-19. Assay used: immunoSEQ multiplex PCR; TCRdb lists only in-frame clones, some missing. The sample lists around 45,000 clones, more than 65% occurring once. The sequencing sample was made of peripheral blood. These receptor sequences come from an older woman with acute or convalescent COVID-19.

The V and J genes are TRBV7-2 and TRBJ2-5; D is perhaps TRBD1 (6 bases). Germline CDR1 is SGHTA and CDR2 is FQGNSA. Trimming took off 1 base at V and 1 base at J, with 7 bases between the two ends. CDR3 length: 14 residues. The CDR3 spells CASSLGGRQETQYF. In DNA, the CDR3 is TGTGCCAGCAGCTTAGGGGGGCGCCAAGAGACCCAGTACTTC. Variable domain in full (rest from reference TRBV7-2 and TRBJ2-5): GAGVSQSPSNKVTEKGKDVELRCDPISGHTALYWYRQSLGQGLEFLIYFQGNSAPDKSGLPSDRFSAERTGGSVSTLTIQRTQQEDSAVYLCASSLGGRQETQYFGPGTRLLVL.

In this sample, this clone turned up once. The chain couples TRBV9 to TRBJ1-5; D is undetermined. In germline, CDR1 is SGDLS, CDR2 YYNGEE. V lost 0 bases, J lost 5 bases, and 6 bases lay in between. There are 13 residues in the CDR3. The CDR3 protein is CASSVVPDQPQHF. As DNA, the CDR3 is TGTGCCAGCAGCGTAGTCCCCGATCAGCCCCAGCATTTT.

The CDR3, as DNA: TGTGCCAGCAGCGCGACAGGGGATACGCAGTATTTT. It codes for CASSATGDTQYF. V is TRBV6-5 and J is TRBJ2-3, with 7 bases fitting TRBD1. With 6 bases clipped from V and 6 bases from J, the junction kept 3 bases outside the gene matches. The CDR3 totals 12 residues. The germline V gene has CDR1 MNHEY and CDR2 SVGAGI.

This chain uses TRBV6-2 or TRBV6-3 with TRBJ1-1; perhaps TRBD1 as D (6 bases). Looked up from germline, CDR1 is MNHEY and CDR2 is SVGEGT. The CDR3 length is 17 residues. The germline V and J ends were trimmed by 4 bases and 1 base, with 19 bases remaining between them. The CDR3 reads CASSSQVTGLTNTEAFF. CDR3 in DNA: TGTGCCAGCAGTTCTCAGGTGACAGGATTAACGAACACTGAAGCTTTCTTT.

The genes are TRBV4-2 and TRBJ2-3; unclear D gene. Trimming removed 2 bases from V and 6 bases from J, with 12 bases in between. CDR3 size: 14 residues. The germline V gene encodes CDR1 LGHNA and CDR2 YNFKEQ. The CDR3 sequence: CASSQSANGDTQYF. CDR3 in DNA: TGTGCCAGCAGCCAAAGCGCCAACGGGGATACGCAGTATTTT.

This clone was detected a few times. V gene TRBV5-4 combines with J gene TRBJ2-3; 7 nucleotides align to TRBD1. Germline V CDR1 and CDR2: SGHNT, YYREEE (reference sequence). The CDR3 runs 15 residues. J was trimmed by 2 bases and V by 2 bases; bases with no gene match: 5. This CDR3 is CASSLRQGPTDTQYF. The CDR3 DNA follows: TGTGCCAGCAGCTTAAGACAGGGCCCCACAGATACGCAGTATTTT. Full variable domain (remainder filled in from reference TRBV5-4 and TRBJ2-3): ETGVTQSPTHLIKTRGQQVTLRCSSQSGHNTVSWYQQALGQGPQFIFQYYREEENGRGNFPPRFSGLQFPNYSSELNVNALELDDSALYLCASSLRQGPTDTQYFGPGTRLTVL.

This clone was detected once. CDR3 region: CASSSPGVAETQYF. The DNA of the CDR3 is TGTGCCAGCAGTTCACCAGGGGTTGCGGAGACCCAGTACTTC. The chain employs TRBV6-5 and TRBJ2-5, with a weak D call TRBD1 (6 bases). V dropped 4 bases and J dropped 5 bases, with 14 bases sitting between them. In germline, CDR1 is MNHEY, CDR2 SVGAGI. This CDR3 comprises 14 residues.

The CDR3 nucleotides are TGTGCCAGCTCACCACCGTGGGGACAGGGGACCGCAGATACGCAGTATTTT. This encodes CASSPPWGQGTADTQYF. This rearrangement joins TRBV18 to TRBJ2-3; 10 nucleotides line up with TRBD1. V dropped 0 bases and J dropped 4; count of bases not matched to a gene: 7. Germline V gene sequence: CDR1 KGHSH, CDR2 LQKENI. The CDR3 totals 17 residues.

This chain uses TRBV3-1 (or the pseudogene TRBV3-2) with TRBJ1-1; TRBD1 agrees at 8 bases. This CDR3 spans 15 amino acids. Trimming cost V 0 bases and J 7 bases; bases outside gene matches: 7. CDR1 LGHDT and CDR2 YNNKEL come from the germline V gene (reference sequence). This CDR3 is CASSQEGQAKGEAFF. CDR3 coding DNA: TGTGCCAGCAGCCAAGAGGGACAGGCGAAGGGTGAAGCTTTCTTT.

The V call is TRBV7-9, the J call TRBJ1-5; 8 bases map to TRBD1. The CDR3 is 15 residues long. Unmatched junction bases numbered 4, after V lost 6 bases and J lost 0 bases. Germline V lookup: CDR1 SEHNR, CDR2 FQNEAQ (reference sequence). Here the CDR3 DNA reads TGTGCCAGCAGGGGACAGGATCTTAGCAATCAGCCCCAGCATTTT. This sequence encodes CASRGQDLSNQPQHF.

The chain is built from TRBV7-6 and TRBJ2-2; D might be TRBD2 (5 bases). The V end lost 5 bases, the J end lost 6 bases, and 10 bases lay between the germline ends. The CDR3 is 13 amino acids. Germline V gene data show CDR1 as SGHVS and CDR2 as FNYEAQ. CDR3 in amino acids: CASSPARAGELFF. The CDR3, as DNA: TGTGCCAGCAGCCCCGCGAGGGCCGGGGAGCTGTTTTTT.

The CDR3 DNA reads TGCGCCAGCGGGACAGCCAACACCGGGGAGCTGTTTTTT. This codes for CASGTANTGELFF. The chain is built from TRBV5-1 and TRBJ2-2, with 7 bases matching TRBD1. The CDR3 extends over 13 amino acids. Per germline, CDR1 SGHRS and CDR2 YFSETQ. The trim removed 7 bases at V and 2 bases at J, leaving 2 bases unmatched.

The chain couples TRBV3-1 (or the pseudogene TRBV3-2) to TRBJ1-1; D is unresolved. Between the trimmed V and J ends, which lost 2 bases and 4 bases, there was a span of 14 bases. The CDR3 sequence is 15 residues long. CDR1 is LGHDT and CDR2 is YNNKEL in the germline V gene (reference sequence). CDR3 coding DNA: TGTGCCAGCAGCCAAATTGAGGAGGCGGGCACTGAAGCTTTCTTT. Its protein product is CASSQIEEAGTEAFF.

CDR3 amino acids: CASKGGPSSSYNEQFF. CDR3 sequence (DNA): TGTGCCAGCAAGGGAGGCCCTTCAAGCTCCTACAATGAGCAGTTCTTC. V gene TRBV27 combines with J gene TRBJ2-1, with D possibly TRBD2 on 6 matching bases. Germline V gives CDR1 MNHEY, CDR2 SMNVEV (reference sequence). The CDR3 totals 16 residues. Trimming pared 7 bases from V and 0 bases from J, leaving 16 bases between.

This rearrangement joins TRBV3-1 (or the pseudogene TRBV3-2) to TRBJ2-3; D remains unclear. Germline V lookup: CDR1 LGHDT, CDR2 YNNKEL (reference sequence). Between the trimmed V and J ends, which lost 4 bases and 1 base, there was a span of 6 bases. The CDR3 has 13 amino acids. CDR3 DNA: TGTGCCAGCAGCCTAGGAGGCACAGATACGCAGTATTTT. Translating gives CASSLGGTDTQYF.

The V call is TRBV6-5, the J call TRBJ2-7; TRBD2 matches at 7 bases. CDR1 MNHEY and CDR2 SVGAGI come from the germline V gene. The CDR3 runs 13 residues. With V trimmed by 8 bases and J by 0 bases, 4 bases remained unmatched. The CDR3 spells CASRGVVSYEQYF. The CDR3, as DNA: TGTGCCAGCCGGGGGGTAGTCTCCTACGAGCAGTACTTC.

This chain uses TRBV7-8 with TRBJ1-6, with D possibly matching TRBD1 (5 bases). The CDR3 spans 13 residues. The V gene lost 1 base and the J gene lost 14 bases, with 12 bases spanning the gap. CDR1 SGHVS and CDR2 FQNEAQ come from the germline V gene. CDR3 loop: CASSLDQGRALHF. CDR3 in DNA: TGTGCCAGCAGCTTAGATCAGGGAAGGGCCCTCCACTTT.

This rearrangement joins TRBV19 to TRBJ2-4; 8 nucleotides agree with TRBD1. Germline CDR1 and CDR2: LNHDA and SQIVND (reference sequence). The junction had 8 bases not matched to a gene; V was cut back by 4 bases and J by 6 bases. The CDR3 has 15 amino acids. The CDR3: CASSKTGDLGNIQYF. The CDR3 DNA reads as TGTGCCAGTAGTAAGACAGGGGACCTCGGAAACATTCAGTACTTC.

The rearrangement uses TRBV5-1 and TRBJ1-5, with 7 bases aligning to TRBD1. Germline V gene lookup returns CDR1 SGHRS and CDR2 YFSETQ. This CDR3 has 15 residues. V gave up 4 bases and J gave up 5 bases; unmatched junction bases: 9. CDR3 loop: CASSRQQGVDQPQHF. CDR3 bases: TGCGCCAGCAGCAGGCAGCAGGGGGTGGATCAGCCCCAGCATTTT.

CDR3 in amino acids: CASTPRDSGNTIYF. The CDR3 DNA follows: TGTGCCAGCACCCCCCGGGACTCTGGAAACACCATATATTTT. The rearrangement uses TRBV6-5 and TRBJ1-3; D is uncertain. This CDR3 is built from 14 residues. Germline assignment: CDR1 MNHEY and CDR2 SVGAGI. Trimming removed 7 bases at V and 0 bases at J, with 10 bases between.

J is TRBJ1-2 and V is TRBV5-1; D might be TRBD1 (6 bases). The V gene lost 4 bases and the J gene lost 6 bases, with 13 bases spanning the gap. CDR1 and CDR2 (germline): SGHRS, YFSETQ. This CDR3 contains 13 residues. CDR3 nucleotides: TGCGCCAGCAGCCCGCAACAGGGCCATGGCTACACCTTC. Translated, it gives CASSPQQGHGYTF. The full variable domain, completed using reference TRBV5-1 and TRBJ1-2, is KAGVTQTPRYLIKTRGQQVTLSCSPISGHRSVSWYQQTPGQGLQFLFEYFSETQRNKGNFPGRFSGRQFSNSRSEMNVSTLELGDSALYLCASSPQQGHGYTFGSGTRLTVV.

The chain employs TRBV4-1 and TRBJ2-3; 9 nucleotides align to TRBD2. Germline trimming cut 2 bases from V and 3 bases from J; bases unmatched to any gene: 6. CDR1 is MGHRA and CDR2 is YSYEKL in the germline V gene. The CDR3 consists of 16 residues. CDR3 region: CASSQPGLAETDTQYF. The DNA of the CDR3 is TGCGCCAGCAGCCAACCGGGACTAGCAGAGACAGATACGCAGTATTTT.

This clone is a singleton in its sample. The rearrangement uses TRBV6-1 and TRBJ1-4; D is possibly TRBD1 (6 bases). The CDR3 length is 15 residues. Trimming took off 2 bases at V and 5 bases at J, with 12 bases between the two ends. Germline lookup yields CDR1 MNHNS and CDR2 SASEGT. The CDR3 here is CASSEIRGGNEKLFF. The CDR3 coding sequence is TGTGCCAGCAGTGAAATAAGGGGGGGGAATGAAAAACTGTTTTTT.

The chain is built from TRBV30 and TRBJ2-7; perhaps TRBD1 as D (5 bases). Looked up from germline, CDR1 is GTSNPN and CDR2 is SVGIG (reference sequence). V lost 2 bases and J lost 4, with 9 bases in between. The CDR3 has 12 amino acids. CDR3 sequence: CAWSQQDYEQYF. In DNA, the CDR3 is TGTGCCTGGAGTCAACAGGATTACGAGCAGTACTTC.

The chain joins TRBV14 to TRBJ1-2; D might be TRBD1 (5 bases). V was shortened by 4 bases and J by 5 bases, with 14 bases between the two germline ends. This CDR3 has 14 amino acids. CDR1 and CDR2 from the germline V gene are SGHDN and FVKESK. The CDR3 sequence is CASSPRGSLYGYTF. The CDR3 DNA follows: TGTGCCAGCAGCCCGCGGGGCAGCCTTTATGGCTACACCTTC. The full variable domain, completed using reference TRBV14 and TRBJ1-2, is EAGVTQFPSHSVIEKGQTVTLRCDPISGHDNLYWYRRVMGKEIKFLLHFVKESKQDESGMPNNRFLAERTGGTYSTLKVQPAELEDSGVYFCASSPRGSLYGYTFGSGTRLTVV.

The chain uses TRBV9 and TRBJ1-6; tentative D call: TRBD1 (6 bases). Germline loops: CDR1 SGDLS, CDR2 YYNGEE. V lost 5 bases, J lost 4 bases, and 13 bases lay in between. There are 15 residues in the CDR3. The CDR3 here is CASRQGQLYNSPLHF. CDR3 in DNA: TGTGCCAGCAGGCAAGGACAGTTATATAATTCACCCCTCCACTTT.

This chain links TRBV19 with TRBJ2-7; tentatively, D is TRBD1 (5 bases). CDR3 length equals 14 residues. V was pared by 2 bases and J by 0 bases, with 8 bases between. Germline V gene sequence: CDR1 LNHDA, CDR2 SQIVND (reference sequence). CDR3 DNA sequence: TGTGCCAGTAGTATACTGGACAACTCCTACGAGCAGTACTTC. It specifies CASSILDNSYEQYF.

The chain joins TRBV19 to TRBJ1-2; 9 bases align to TRBD1. Germline-derived CDR1 and CDR2 are LNHDA and SQIVND (reference sequence). The CDR3 is 15 residues long. V was clipped by 4 bases and J by 5 bases; unmatched bases: 8. DNA for the CDR3: TGTGCCAGTAGTACCCCCCGGGACAGGGATTATGGCTACACCTTC. It encodes CASSTPRDRDYGYTF.

The chain combines TRBV5-1 with TRBJ2-5, with 9 positions matching TRBD1. Unmatched junction bases numbered 6, after V lost 4 bases and J lost 5 bases. Germline V gene lookup returns CDR1 SGHRS and CDR2 YFSETQ. The CDR3 loop spans 14 amino acids. This chain's CDR3 is CASSPQGAGETQYF. CDR3 bases: TGCGCCAGCAGCCCACAGGGGGCTGGGGAGACCCAGTACTTC. Full variable domain (outside the CDR3, taken from reference TRBV5-1 and TRBJ2-5): KAGVTQTPRYLIKTRGQQVTLSCSPISGHRSVSWYQQTPGQGLQFLFEYFSETQRNKGNFPGRFSGRQFSNSRSEMNVSTLELGDSALYLCASSPQGAGETQYFGPGTRLLVL.

This clone was seen a handful of times. The CDR3 region has the DNA TGTGCCAGCAGTTACCCGGGAGTCCCTAATTCACCCCTCCACTTT. This codes for CASSYPGVPNSPLHF. The rearrangement links TRBV6-2 or TRBV6-3 to TRBJ1-6; D is unresolved. This CDR3 region has 15 residues. From germline, CDR1 is MNHEY and CDR2 SVGEGT. The germline V and J ends were trimmed by 2 bases and 6 bases, with 11 bases remaining between them.